The clone carrying this T cell receptor (beta chain) has just a few counts. The PCR contained 60 Vbeta and 13 Jbeta primers. The method was immunoSEQ multiplex PCR; TCRdb's version includes in-frame clones alone and lacks a portion of them. The repertoire holds about 130,000 clones, with 80% as singletons. These data are taken from a study of cytomegalovirus exposure and HLA in healthy donors. The sequencing sample was made of PBMCs. The receptor was isolated from a man aged 25 to 45 in good health and CMV-seropositive.

CDR3 bases: TGTGCCAGCAGTGAAGCGTTTGACAATCAGCCCCAGCATTTT. Protein: CASSEAFDNQPQHF. V usage is TRBV25-1 and J usage is TRBJ1-5; D gene ambiguous. The germline V gene encodes CDR1 MGHDK and CDR2 SYGVNS. V gave up 2 bases and J gave up 3 bases, with 8 bases separating them. This CDR3 is 14 amino acids long.